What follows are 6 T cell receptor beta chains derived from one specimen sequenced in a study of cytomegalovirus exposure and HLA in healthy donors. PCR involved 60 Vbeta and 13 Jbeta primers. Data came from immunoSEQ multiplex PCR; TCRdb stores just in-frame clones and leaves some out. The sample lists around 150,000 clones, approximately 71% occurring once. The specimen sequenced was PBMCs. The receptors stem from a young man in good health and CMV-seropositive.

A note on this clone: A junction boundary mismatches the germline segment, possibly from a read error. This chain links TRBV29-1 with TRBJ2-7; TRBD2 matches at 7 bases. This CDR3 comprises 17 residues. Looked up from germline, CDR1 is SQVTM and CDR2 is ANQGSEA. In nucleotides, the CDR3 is TGCAACGTTGAAGAGGGAGGGTGGGGTCAGGGCGGCTACGAGCAGTACTTC. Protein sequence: CNVEEGGWGQGGYEQYF.

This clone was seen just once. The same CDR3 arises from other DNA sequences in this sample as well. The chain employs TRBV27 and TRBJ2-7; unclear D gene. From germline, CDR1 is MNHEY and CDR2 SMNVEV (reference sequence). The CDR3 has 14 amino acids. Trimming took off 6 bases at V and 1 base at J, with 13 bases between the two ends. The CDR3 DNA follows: TGTGCCAGCAGATACCAGACGGGTTCCTACGAGCAGTACTTC. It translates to CASRYQTGSYEQYF.

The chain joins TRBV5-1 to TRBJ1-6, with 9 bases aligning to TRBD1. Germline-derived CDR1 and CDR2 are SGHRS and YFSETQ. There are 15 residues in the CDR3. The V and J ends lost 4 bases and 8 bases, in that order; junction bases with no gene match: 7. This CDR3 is CASSRGTGSDSPLHF. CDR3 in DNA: TGCGCCAGCAGCAGGGGGACAGGGAGCGATTCACCCCTCCACTTT.

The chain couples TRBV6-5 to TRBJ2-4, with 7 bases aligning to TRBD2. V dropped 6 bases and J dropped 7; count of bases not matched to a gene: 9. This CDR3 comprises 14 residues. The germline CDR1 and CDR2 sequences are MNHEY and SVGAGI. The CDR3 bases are TGTGCCAGCAGACAACGGGGGACTAAGAACATTCAGTACTTC. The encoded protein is CASRQRGTKNIQYF.

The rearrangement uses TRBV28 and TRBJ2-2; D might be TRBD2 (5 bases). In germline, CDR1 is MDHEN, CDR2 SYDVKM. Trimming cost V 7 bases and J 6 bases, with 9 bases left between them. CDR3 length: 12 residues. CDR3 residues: CASNRGAGELFF. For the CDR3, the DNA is TGTGCCAGCAACCGGGGTGCCGGGGAGCTGTTTTTT. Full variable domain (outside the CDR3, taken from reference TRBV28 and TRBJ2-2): DVKVTQSSRYLVKRTGEKVFLECVQDMDHENMFWYRQDPGLGLRLIYFSYDVKMKEKGDIPEGYSVSREKKERFSLILESASTNQTSMYLCASNRGAGELFFGEGSRLTVL.

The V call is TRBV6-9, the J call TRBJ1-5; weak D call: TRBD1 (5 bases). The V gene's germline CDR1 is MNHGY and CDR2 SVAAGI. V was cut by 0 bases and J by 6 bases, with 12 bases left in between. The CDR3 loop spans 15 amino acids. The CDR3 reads CASSYSGGGLQPQHF. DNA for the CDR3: TGTGCCAGCAGTTATTCGGGGGGTGGGCTTCAGCCCCAGCATTTT.